This T cell receptor (beta chain) was captured in a study of cytomegalovirus exposure and HLA in healthy donors (TCRdb year 2017). Notes on the research overall: An earlier analysis of approximately 590 of the donors reported 250 to 350 Gb of sequence data and some 120 million unique TCR beta sequences from some 180 million T cells. About 280 gigabases of sequencing data and 78 million or so unique TCR sequences were included in an early release covering several hundred HLA-typed donors. Of the roughly 410 genotyped donors, 65% to 90% were placed in the genetic ancestry cluster associated with self-reported Caucasian donors. The study was designed to test whether signatures of past pathogen exposure could be identified by cataloging public T cell receptors. The study profiled the T cell repertoires of about 720 subjects by immunosequencing and related them to cytomegalovirus serostatus. In addition to the first cohort of approximately 650 subjects, a separate validation cohort of approximately 130 different subjects was used. To predict cytomegalovirus infection status, the study brought together high-throughput TCR immunosequencing, statistical association of individual TCRs with disease status, and machine learning. A later analysis re-examined previously published TCR beta repertoires from several hundred donors and added high-resolution HLA genotyping to investigate patterns of TCR occurrence. Rather than using new phenotypic data, the later analysis identified candidate immune exposures from TCR beta sequences and from how often those sequences occurred across donors. In an earlier analysis of roughly 580 of the donors, high-throughput TCR beta sequencing was used to judge whether each TCR beta V gene segment behaved as functional or pseudogenic. Donor age, sex, ethnicity and CMV serostatus were compiled alongside the repertoire data. Genome-wide SNP genotypes for about three fifths of the roughly 670 donors were used in a later genetic analysis, which treated that subset as a discovery cohort. Every discovery cohort repertoire had been produced on one sequencing platform. Class I and class II HLA loci were covered by the typing at four-digit resolution. The number of typed donors differed by locus: 629-630 for A, B, C, DRB1 and DQB1; about 520 for DQA1; approximately 600 for DPA1; and about 450 for DPB1. Four to six DR-DQ haplotypes were handled as single units for association and clustering, since linkage in the cohort was strong. Among roughly 400 genotyped donors of the cohort, an average of around 250,000 unique TCR beta nucleotide sequences was sequenced per donor, of which 15% to 20% were non-productive. What the study reported, not specific to this receptor: Because the 87-base-pair reads could not distinguish some IMGT-functional V segments, including TRBV6-2 and TRBV6-3, those segments were excluded. When HLA alleles, especially DR and DQ, strongly co-occurred, TCR associations were difficult to assign to individual alleles. A cluster of highly shared sequence variants was judged likely to be a technical artifact of the sequencing pipeline. The authors suggested that the approach could potentially be generalized to other disease states and immunological phenotypes. In this cohort, only TCR beta chains were sequenced, and detectable features were limited by the absence of alpha or paired-chain data. Because counts were too low, seventeen rarely observed V segments, including chromosome 9 orphons, were excluded from the earlier analysis of some 590 of the donors. While some public TCRs were present in many individuals, most TCR sequences turned up only very rarely across donors. Correlated functional status among segregating V segments might reflect linkage disequilibrium, but an unknown experimental factor could not be ruled out. Because HLA typing was unavailable for some donors at each locus, only the typed subset was used in association tests. In a later analysis, TCR association rates were found to vary across HLA loci, with the most associated TCRs seen for DRB1 alleles and the fewest for HLA-C alleles. For the cohort, immune exposure information was limited to CMV serostatus. The study listed 150 to 200 TCR beta chains as associated with cytomegalovirus. Most CMV-associated TCR beta chains appeared to be HLA-restricted in a later analysis, and the HLA associations seemed to be driven largely by CMV exposure. Presence/absence analyses assumed roughly uniform sequencing depth across donors, an assumption that may not hold. An earlier analysis of around 540 of the donors showed that most TCR beta V segments appeared in productive rearrangements either about 87% or about 30% of the time, which broadly matched IMGT annotations. Cytomegalovirus status was reported to be diagnosed by the classifier with high specificity and sensitivity in both the original and validation cohorts. Compared with the roughly 670-donor mean, donors in an Asian-associated ancestry cluster had fewer N-insertions in productive TCRs, according to a later genetic analysis. In vitro tests confirmed that a few of the cytomegalovirus-associated TCR beta chains recognize cytomegalovirus antigens. A further reported finding was that TCR beta sequences accurately predicted the HLA-A and HLA-B alleles for most subjects in the first cohort. According to a later analysis, parvovirus B19, influenza, CMV and Epstein-Barr virus appeared linked to several top co-occurrence clusters. A later analysis found that HLA-associated TCR beta chains were more clonally expanded and had lower generation probabilities than equally common non-associated chains. An association between a missense DCLRE1C variant and V-gene and J-gene trimming of TCR beta chains was found in a later genetic analysis and replicated in an independent cohort. A later analysis associated about 16,000 TCR beta sequences with specific HLA alleles at a false discovery rate of 0.05.

Measured from the cysteine to the phenylalanine, the CDR3 is 14 residues long. The read is trimmed to its CDR3 DNA, 42 bases read in frame from base 1. From a lookup of the germline V gene (reference sequence), CDR1 and CDR2 are WNHNN and SYGVQD. Trimming removed 6 bases from V and 8 bases from J, leaving 16 bases between the germline ends. The cohort comprised approximately 700 healthy bone marrow donors. At the time of sampling, every cohort member was nominally healthy, though immune exposures that went unrecorded were likely present. The donor tested CMV seronegative and was one of the 352 seronegative cohort members. A peripheral blood sample was collected from each donor, and TCR beta sequencing was performed on peripheral blood mononuclear cells. Genomic DNA extraction from the blood cell samples was performed with the Qiagen DNeasy Blood Extraction Kit. Regarding this clone: It has no known antigen specificity. Per-nucleotide qualities are absent, and no much larger clonotype sits a single base away.

Library preparation employed the immunoSEQ multiplex PCR assay. For the multiplex PCR, a mixture combining 60 forward primers for TCR Vbeta segments and 13 reverse primers for TCR Jbeta segments was used. The CDR3 region of rearranged TCR beta genes was amplified from genomic DNA with a multiplex PCR assay. Amplified TCR beta libraries were sequenced as 87-base-pair reads on the Illumina HiSeq System. The source study handled its data this way. A later analysis counted 75 million to 100 million unique TCR beta chains across the 500 to 850 repertoires, and some 11 million of these chains were shared by at least two donors. Raw reads were error-corrected and collapsed into unique sequences by a nearest-neighbor algorithm in which closely related sequences were merged to remove PCR and sequencing errors. V, D and J gene segments were assigned by aligning CDR3 sequences to IMGT reference sequences. For a sequence to be retained, a match of at least six nucleotides to both a V gene segment and a J gene segment was required. A rearrangement counted as productive if the CDR3 had no stop codons and remained in frame with V and J, and every other rearrangement counted as non-productive. Following IMGT convention, CDR3 was defined as the stretch from the second conserved V-encoded cysteine to the conserved J-encoded phenylalanine. The earlier analysis of 500 to 750 of the donors excluded any sequence lacking an unambiguous match to a single V gene segment. An earlier analysis of just under 600 of the donors called V segments functional above 56.7% productive rearrangements and segregating when the between-donor standard deviation exceeded 5%. A statistical classification framework was built for diagnosing cytomegalovirus status from the catalog of TCR beta chain sequences. A later analysis assigned V and J genes by comparing TCR nucleotide sequences with IMGT/GENE-DB human TR gene sequences. In a later analysis, CDR3 sequences and most-parsimonious VDJ recombination scenarios were assigned using the TCRdist pipeline. In a later analysis, each TCR beta chain was defined by its CDR3 amino acid sequence together with its V-gene family, and reads without a unique V-gene family were excluded. In a later analysis, around 600 highly shared, low-generation-probability nucleotide sequences were removed to address suspected cross-contamination and a sequencing artifact. A later analysis calculated a clonal expansion index for each public chain from normalized within-repertoire ranks of inferred template counts. A later analysis computed generation probabilities with a VDJ recombination model fitted to out-of-frame rearrangements, and checked the results against IGoR. In a later analysis, hypergeometric tests were used to score TCR-TCR, TCR-HLA and TCR-CMV co-occurrence, with a repertoire-size bias correction applied to TCR pairs. In a later analysis, false discovery rates were estimated by permuting HLA or CMV assignments 20 times. A later analysis grouped co-occurring TCRs with DBSCAN, adding TCRdist sequence similarity when clustering within HLA-allele-positive subsets. Repertoires with fewer than 30,000 or more than 120,000 public chains, plus five repertoires with anomalous nucleotide sharing, were excluded from co-occurrence clustering. TCRdb limited this immuneACCESS table to in-frame rearrangements with V and J called. A share of clones is missing; checked studies link under half to unresolved V genes, and the rest is unexplained. That table is the source of V, J and clone size, and D and trimming were worked out from the DNA. This sample gives about 130,000 clones in total; 77% of them show up just once. Of the sample, roughly 4.3% is held by the ten largest clones.

The sequence came from a male donor in good health and CMV-seronegative. Input material: PBMCs. Here the chain combines TRBV10-1 and TRBJ1-4; TRBD1 is possibly the D segment (6 matching bases). The CDR3 protein sequence reads: CASRRIGGVEKLFF. The sequence in DNA is TGCGCCAGCAGAAGGATAGGGGGAGTAGAAAAACTGTTTTTT.